Listed below are T cell receptor beta chains from one sample, sequenced in a study of T cell responses to AZD1222 COVID-19 vaccine. TCRdb's copy holds only in-frame clones and misses some; the assay was immunoSEQ multiplex PCR. The table includes 120,000 to 150,000 clones, approximately 90% detected once. This sample comprised peripheral blood, obtained on day 0 of AZD1222 vaccination. These receptors all stem from an adult in good health. CDR3s leave out the opening cysteine and the closing phenylalanine or tryptophan. Fields, in order: V gene, D gene, clone size, CDR3 protein. A D gene is named only where the DNA matches it firmly. The size entry is marked missing in some rows and otherwise reads once, few, many or a size class.

v_call: TRBV29-1; d_call: TRBD1; clone_size: -; cdr3_aa: SVPGTDLPGYT
v_call: TRBV28; d_call: -; clone_size: -; cdr3_aa: ASSLPGGSNQPQH
v_call: TRBV28; d_call: TRBD2; clone_size: -; cdr3_aa: ASSLFASGRDTQY
v_call: TRBV29-1; d_call: -; clone_size: -; cdr3_aa: SARTANTEAF
v_call: TRBV7-3; d_call: TRBD1; clone_size: -; cdr3_aa: ASSLTGGADTQY
v_call: TRBV12-3/TRBV12-4; d_call: -; clone_size: few; cdr3_aa: ASRSGVFNTIY
v_call: TRBV2; d_call: -; clone_size: -; cdr3_aa: ASSEGGSYNEQF
v_call: TRBV7-8; d_call: -; clone_size: -; cdr3_aa: ASSALGNTIY
v_call: TRBV7-2; d_call: -; clone_size: -; cdr3_aa: ASSLAGSYGYT
v_call: TRBV2; d_call: TRBD2; clone_size: -; cdr3_aa: ASILAGGGEQY
v_call: TRBV6-6; d_call: -; clone_size: few; cdr3_aa: ASRPTGKETQY
v_call: TRBV6-1; d_call: -; clone_size: -; cdr3_aa: ASSEAGSGNTIY
v_call: TRBV29-1; d_call: TRBD2; clone_size: -; cdr3_aa: SVWDYTAWGRFNEQF